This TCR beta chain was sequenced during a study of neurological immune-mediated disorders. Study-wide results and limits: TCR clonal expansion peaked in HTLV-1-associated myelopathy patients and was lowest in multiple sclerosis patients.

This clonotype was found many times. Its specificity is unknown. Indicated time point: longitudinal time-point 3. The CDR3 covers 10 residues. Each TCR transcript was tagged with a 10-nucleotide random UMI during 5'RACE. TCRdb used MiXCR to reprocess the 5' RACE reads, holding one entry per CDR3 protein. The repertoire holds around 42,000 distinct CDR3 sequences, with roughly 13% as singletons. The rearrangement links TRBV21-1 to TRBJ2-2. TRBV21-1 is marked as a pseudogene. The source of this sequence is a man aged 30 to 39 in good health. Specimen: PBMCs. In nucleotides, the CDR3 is TGTGCCAGCTGCGCCGGGGAGCTGTTTTTT. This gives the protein CASCAGELFF.